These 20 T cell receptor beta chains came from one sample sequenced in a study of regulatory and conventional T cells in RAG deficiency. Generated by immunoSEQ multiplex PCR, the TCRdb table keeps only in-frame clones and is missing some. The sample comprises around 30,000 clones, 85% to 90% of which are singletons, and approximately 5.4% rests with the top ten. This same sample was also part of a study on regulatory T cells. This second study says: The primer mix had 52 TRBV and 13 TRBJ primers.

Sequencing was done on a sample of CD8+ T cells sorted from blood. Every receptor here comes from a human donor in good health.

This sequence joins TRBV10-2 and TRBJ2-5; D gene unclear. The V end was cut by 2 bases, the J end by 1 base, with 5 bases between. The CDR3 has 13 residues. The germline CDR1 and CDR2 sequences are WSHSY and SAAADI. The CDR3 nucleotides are TGCGCCAGCAGTGAGATTATCCAAGAGACCCAGTACTTC. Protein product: CASSEIIQETQYF.

For the CDR3, the DNA is TGTGCCAGCAGCTTGGCCTTGGGGGTCCCCAATTACAATGAGCAGTTCTTC. Residues: CASSLALGVPNYNEQFF. This rearrangement joins TRBV5-4 to TRBJ2-1, with D possibly being TRBD1 or TRBD2 (5 bases each). The V end was cut by 0 bases, the J end by 4 bases, with 17 bases between. The CDR3 is 17 amino acids. Germline CDR1 SGHNT, CDR2 YYREEE (reference sequence).

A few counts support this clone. In DNA, the CDR3 is TGTGCCAGCAGTGAGGATGTGAGGGGAGAGACCCAGTACTTC. Translating it yields CASSEDVRGETQYF. V is TRBV13 and J is TRBJ2-5; D could derive from TRBD1 or TRBD2 (5 bases each). The germline CDR1 and CDR2 sequences are PRHDT and FYEKMQ (reference sequence). Trimming removed 6 bases from V and 4 bases from J, with 15 bases in between. CDR3 length equals 14 residues.

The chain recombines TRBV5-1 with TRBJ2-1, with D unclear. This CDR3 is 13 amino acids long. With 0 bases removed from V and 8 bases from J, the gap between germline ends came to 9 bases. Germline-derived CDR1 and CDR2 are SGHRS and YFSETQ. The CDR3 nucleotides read TGCGCCAGCAGCTTGGTACAAGCCGATGAGCAGTTCTTC. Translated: CASSLVQADEQFF.

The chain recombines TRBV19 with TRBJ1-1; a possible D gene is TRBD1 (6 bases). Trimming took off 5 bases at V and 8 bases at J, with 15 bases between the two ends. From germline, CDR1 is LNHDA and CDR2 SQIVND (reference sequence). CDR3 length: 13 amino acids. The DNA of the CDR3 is TGTGCCAGTAGTCCCGACCGGGGGGGCGAAGCTTTCTTT. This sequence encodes CASSPDRGGEAFF.

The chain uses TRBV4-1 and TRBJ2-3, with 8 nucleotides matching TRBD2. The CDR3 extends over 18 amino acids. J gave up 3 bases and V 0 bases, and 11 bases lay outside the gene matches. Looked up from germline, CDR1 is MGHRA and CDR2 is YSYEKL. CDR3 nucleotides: TGCGCCAGCAGCCAAGATCCGGGAGGGCCAGCAGAGACAGATACGCAGTATTTT. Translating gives CASSQDPGGPAETDTQYF.

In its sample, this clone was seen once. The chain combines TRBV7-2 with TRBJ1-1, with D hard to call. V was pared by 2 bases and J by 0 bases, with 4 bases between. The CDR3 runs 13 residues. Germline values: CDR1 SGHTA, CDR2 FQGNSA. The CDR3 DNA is TGTGCCAGCAGCTTACCCCTGAACACTGAAGCTTTCTTT. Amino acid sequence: CASSLPLNTEAFF.

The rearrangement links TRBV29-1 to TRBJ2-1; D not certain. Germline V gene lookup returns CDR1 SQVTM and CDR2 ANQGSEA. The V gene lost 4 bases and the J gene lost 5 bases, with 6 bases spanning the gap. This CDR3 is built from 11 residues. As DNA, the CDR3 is TGCAGCGTTGTACAGCACAATGAGCAGTTCTTC. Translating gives CSVVQHNEQFF.

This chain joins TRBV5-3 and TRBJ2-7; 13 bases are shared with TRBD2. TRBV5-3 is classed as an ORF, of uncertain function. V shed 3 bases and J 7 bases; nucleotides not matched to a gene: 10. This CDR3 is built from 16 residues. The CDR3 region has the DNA TGTGCCAGAAGCTGGTCTACTAGCGGGGGGGCAGGAGAGCAGTACTTC. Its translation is CARSWSTSGGAGEQYF.

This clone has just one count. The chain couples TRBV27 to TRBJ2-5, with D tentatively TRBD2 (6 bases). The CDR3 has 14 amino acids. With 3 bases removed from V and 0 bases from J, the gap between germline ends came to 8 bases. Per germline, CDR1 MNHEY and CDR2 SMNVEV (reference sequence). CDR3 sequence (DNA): TGTGCCAGCAGTTTCGGCGGGAACCAAGAGACCCAGTACTTC. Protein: CASSFGGNQETQYF.

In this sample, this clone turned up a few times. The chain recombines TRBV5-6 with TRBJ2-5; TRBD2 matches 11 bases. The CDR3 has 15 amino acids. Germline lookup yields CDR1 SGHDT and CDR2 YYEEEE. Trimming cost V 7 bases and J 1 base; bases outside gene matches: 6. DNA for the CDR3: TGTGCCAGCCGTACTAGCGGGGGACCCCAAGAGACCCAGTACTTC. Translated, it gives CASRTSGGPQETQYF.

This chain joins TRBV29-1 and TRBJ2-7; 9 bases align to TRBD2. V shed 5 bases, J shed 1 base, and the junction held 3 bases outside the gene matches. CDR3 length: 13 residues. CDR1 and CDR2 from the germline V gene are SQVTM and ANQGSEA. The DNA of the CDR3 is TGCAGCGTTATGACTAGCGGATCCTACGAGCAGTACTTC. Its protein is CSVMTSGSYEQYF.

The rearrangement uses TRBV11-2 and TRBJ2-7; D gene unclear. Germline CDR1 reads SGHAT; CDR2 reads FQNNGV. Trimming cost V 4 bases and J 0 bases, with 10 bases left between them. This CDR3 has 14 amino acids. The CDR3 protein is CASSWEWDSYEQYF. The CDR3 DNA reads TGTGCCAGCAGCTGGGAATGGGACTCCTACGAGCAGTACTTC.

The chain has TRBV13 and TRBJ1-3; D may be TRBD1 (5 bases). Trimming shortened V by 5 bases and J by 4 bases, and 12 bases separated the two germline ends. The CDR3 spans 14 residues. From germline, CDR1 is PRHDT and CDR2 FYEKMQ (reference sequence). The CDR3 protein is CASSQNSGGNTIYF. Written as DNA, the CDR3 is TGTGCCAGCAGCCAGAACTCAGGGGGAAACACCATATATTTT.

The CDR3: CASSDRGPYEQYF. The DNA for the CDR3 is TGTGCCAGCAGCGACAGGGGTCCCTACGAGCAGTACTTC. The chain employs TRBV7-9 and TRBJ2-7; TRBD1 agrees at 8 bases. The CDR3 contains 13 residues. Germline V gene sequence: CDR1 SEHNR, CDR2 FQNEAQ (reference sequence). After removal of 5 bases from V and 2 bases from J, the junction contained 2 bases not matched to a gene.

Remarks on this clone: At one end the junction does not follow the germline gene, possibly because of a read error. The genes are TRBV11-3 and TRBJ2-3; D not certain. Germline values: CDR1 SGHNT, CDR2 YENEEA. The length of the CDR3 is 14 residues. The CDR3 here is CASSVETLGDTQYF. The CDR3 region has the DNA TGTGCCAGCAGCGTAGAAACCCTGGGGGATACGCAGTATTTT.

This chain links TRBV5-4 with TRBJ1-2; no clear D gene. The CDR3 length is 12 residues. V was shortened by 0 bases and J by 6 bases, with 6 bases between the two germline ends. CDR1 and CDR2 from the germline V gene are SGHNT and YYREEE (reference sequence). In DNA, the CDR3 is TGTGCCAGCAGCTTGGAAGGAGATGGCTACACCTTC. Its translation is CASSLEGDGYTF.

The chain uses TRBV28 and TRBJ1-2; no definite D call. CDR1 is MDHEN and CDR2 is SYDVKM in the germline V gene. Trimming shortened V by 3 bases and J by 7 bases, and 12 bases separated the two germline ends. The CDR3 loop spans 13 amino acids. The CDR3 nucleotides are TGTGCCAGCAGTTTCATGGCAGCGGCTGGCTACACCTTC. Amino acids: CASSFMAAAGYTF.

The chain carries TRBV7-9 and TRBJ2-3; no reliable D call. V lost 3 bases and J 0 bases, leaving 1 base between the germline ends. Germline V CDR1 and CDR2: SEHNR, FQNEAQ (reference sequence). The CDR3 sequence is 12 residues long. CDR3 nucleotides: TGTGCCAGCAGCTTTAGCACAGATACGCAGTATTTT. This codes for CASSFSTDTQYF.

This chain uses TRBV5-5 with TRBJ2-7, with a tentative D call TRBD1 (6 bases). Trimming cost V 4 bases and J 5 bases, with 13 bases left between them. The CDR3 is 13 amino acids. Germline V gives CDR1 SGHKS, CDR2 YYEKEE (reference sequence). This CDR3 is CASSQTGTHEQYF. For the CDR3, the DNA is TGTGCCAGCAGCCAAACAGGGACCCACGAGCAGTACTTC.